This TCR beta chain was sequenced for a study of blood T cell repertoires in COVID-19. Study background: Samples taken during acute and convalescent COVID-19 were collected in the United States, Italy and Spain. T cells, B-cell-depleted T cells, or PBMCs supplied cDNA or gDNA.

This clone was seen a handful of times. Clones were sequenced by immunoSEQ multiplex PCR, and TCRdb holds only the in-frame ones, with some missing. This sample has 200,000 to 250,000 clones, with roughly 83% found just once. This CDR3 spans 13 amino acids. V lost 0 bases, J lost 7 bases, and 0 bases stayed unmatched. Sequencing input: peripheral blood. This chain joins TRBV12-3 or TRBV12-4 and TRBJ1-5, with 7 nucleotides matching TRBD1. This TCR derives from a man older than 75 with acute or convalescent COVID-19. CDR3 DNA: TGTGCCAGCAGTTTAGCGGACAGGCAGCCCCAGCATTTT. Its protein product is CASSLADRQPQHF.